The 32 T cell receptor beta chains reported below all come from one sample, sequenced in a study of shared clonotypes between healthy human individuals. Clones were sequenced by immunoSEQ multiplex PCR, and TCRdb holds only the in-frame ones, with some missing. Of 1,500,000 or so clones in the sample, roughly 96% were seen once. Sequencing used naive CD4+ T cells sorted from blood. Subset indicated: CD45RA+ positively selected. The receptors derive from a man aged 25-45 years in good health.

The rearrangement links TRBV7-8 to TRBJ2-7; maybe TRBD1 (6 bases). Germline V lookup: CDR1 SGHVS, CDR2 FQNEAQ. The CDR3 runs 13 residues. The ends were cut back, 6 bases at V and 3 bases at J, with 12 bases in the middle. CDR3 DNA sequence: TGTGCCAGCAGACTACAGGGTAACTACGAGCAGTACTTC. This translates into CASRLQGNYEQYF.

This clone appeared once. The chain has TRBV29-1 and TRBJ1-2; the D gene is possibly TRBD1 (5 bases). The CDR3 runs to 13 residues. The V end lost 6 bases, the J end lost 4 bases, and 15 bases lay between the germline ends. Germline V gene data show CDR1 as SQVTM and CDR2 as ANQGSEA. CDR3 nucleotide sequence: TGCAGCGTGGGGTTAACAGGAACCTATGGCTACACCTTC. The encoded protein is CSVGLTGTYGYTF.

This chain connects TRBV27 to TRBJ2-2, with TRBD1 as a possible D gene (5 bases). The germline gives CDR1 MNHEY, CDR2 SMNVEV (reference sequence). This CDR3 contains 13 residues. V was clipped by 11 bases and J by 0 bases, with 10 bases between them. CDR3 DNA: TGTGCCGTAGGACACACGAACACCGGGGAGCTGTTTTTT. It encodes CAVGHTNTGELFF.

The chain is built from TRBV25-1 and TRBJ2-3; D gene uncertain. Germline CDR1 reads MGHDK; CDR2 reads SYGVNS. Trimming took off 8 bases at V and 2 bases at J, with 11 bases between the two ends. The CDR3 length is 13 residues. The CDR3 DNA is TGTGCCAGCCAAGGCACGGCCACAGATACGCAGTATTTT. Residues: CASQGTATDTQYF.

The gene calls are TRBV7-2 and TRBJ2-7; 9 nucleotides line up with TRBD1. The CDR3 sequence is 15 residues long. Germline CDR1 and CDR2: SGHTA and FQGNSA. The V segment lost 5 bases and the J segment 1 base; nucleotides outside the gene matches: 6. Written as DNA, the CDR3 is TGTGCCAGCAGCCAAGGACAGGGGCGATCCTACGAGCAGTACTTC. This gives the protein CASSQGQGRSYEQYF.

To note about this clone: The sample holds other DNA sequences that translate to the same CDR3. This chain joins TRBV27 and TRBJ2-5; TRBD2 might be the D (6 bases). Germline CDR1 reads MNHEY; CDR2 reads SMNVEV (reference sequence). The CDR3 consists of 13 residues. Trimming shortened V by 3 bases and J by 5 bases, and 10 bases separated the two germline ends. CDR3 sequence reads: CASSFREQETQYF. The CDR3 DNA reads TGTGCCAGCAGTTTTCGGGAGCAGGAGACCCAGTACTTC.

In its sample, this clone was seen once. Here the CDR3 DNA reads TGTGCCAGCAGTGGGCTTAGATATGGCTACACCTTC. Protein sequence: CASSGLRYGYTF. The rearrangement joins TRBV6-1 to TRBJ1-2; D unresolved. Germline values: CDR1 MNHNS, CDR2 SASEGT. The CDR3 length is 12 residues. The V end lost 4 bases, the J end lost 5 bases, and 8 bases lay between the germline ends.

The chain carries TRBV7-2 and TRBJ2-7, with 13 bases that match TRBD2. The V segment lost 5 bases and the J segment 0 bases; nucleotides outside the gene matches: 7. CDR1 and CDR2 from the germline V gene are SGHTA and FQGNSA. The CDR3 length is 17 residues. CDR3 region: CASSTRTSGSLSYEQYF. CDR3 coding DNA: TGTGCCAGCAGCACCCGGACTAGCGGGAGTCTCTCCTACGAGCAGTACTTC.

J is TRBJ2-3 and V is TRBV18; D ambiguous. This CDR3 has 11 amino acids. The germline gives CDR1 KGHSH, CDR2 LQKENI. V lost 8 bases to trimming and J lost 0 bases, with 3 bases between them. The CDR3 region is CASTSTDTQYF. CDR3 nucleotide sequence: TGTGCCAGCACTAGCACAGATACGCAGTATTTT.

Concerning this clone: The sample has other DNA sequences that encode this CDR3 too. V gene TRBV5-1 combines with J gene TRBJ2-1; TRBD1 matches 8 bases. The CDR3 totals 13 residues. V dropped 0 bases and J dropped 7; count of bases not matched to a gene: 0. Per germline, CDR1 SGHRS and CDR2 YFSETQ. The CDR3 is CASSLGQGNEQFF. CDR3 DNA: TGCGCCAGCAGCTTGGGACAGGGGAATGAGCAGTTCTTC.

The chain couples TRBV18 to TRBJ1-1; the D is unclear. The V gene's germline CDR1 is KGHSH and CDR2 LQKENI. The CDR3 runs 15 residues. Between the trimmed V and J ends, which lost 0 bases and 1 base, there was a span of 9 bases. DNA for the CDR3: TGTGCCAGCTCACCACCGAGCAAGGGGAACACTGAAGCTTTCTTT. This encodes CASSPPSKGNTEAFF. The complete variable domain, with remaining parts taken from reference TRBV18 and TRBJ1-1, reads NAGVMQNPRHLVRRRGQEARLRCSPMKGHSHVYWYRQLPEEGLKFMVYLQKENIIDESGMPKERFSAEFPKEGPSILRIQQVVRGDSAAYFCASSPPSKGNTEAFFGQGTRLTVV.

This sequence joins TRBV7-8 and TRBJ1-4; maybe TRBD1 (5 bases). V was trimmed by 4 bases and J by 8 bases, leaving 23 bases between them. Germline CDR1 is SGHVS and CDR2 is FQNEAQ. The CDR3 has 17 residues. The CDR3 loop is CASSSRPLWGGGEKLFF. The CDR3 DNA is TGTGCCAGCAGCTCTAGACCTCTCTGGGGCGGAGGGGAAAAACTGTTTTTT.

The chain carries TRBV5-5 and TRBJ2-2, with D unclear. This CDR3 comprises 13 residues. CDR1 is SGHKS and CDR2 is YYEKEE in the germline V gene (reference sequence). The V end lost 0 bases, the J end lost 3 bases, and 3 bases lay between the germline ends. CDR3 nucleotides: TGTGCCAGCAGCTTGGTTCACACCGGGGAGCTGTTTTTT. Translating it yields CASSLVHTGELFF.

This clone was found once. V gene TRBV6-6 combines with J gene TRBJ2-1; TRBD2 might be the D (6 bases). Looked up from germline, CDR1 is MNHNY and CDR2 is SVGAGI (reference sequence). V was cut by 6 bases and J by 10 bases, with 10 bases left in between. The length of the CDR3 is 11 residues. The CDR3 spells CASRSREEQFF. The CDR3 region has the DNA TGTGCCAGCAGGTCTCGGGAGGAGCAGTTCTTC.

V usage is TRBV5-1 and J usage is TRBJ2-5, with 8 bases fitting TRBD1. Germline values: CDR1 SGHRS, CDR2 YFSETQ. This CDR3 has 16 residues. Trimming took 0 bases from V and 4 from J; bases not matched to a gene: 8. The CDR3 loop is CASSLVPTGARETQYF. DNA for the CDR3: TGCGCCAGCAGCTTGGTCCCGACAGGGGCTCGAGAGACCCAGTACTTC.

CDR3 loop: CSAKGNGYTF. The CDR3 DNA reads TGCAGTGCAAAGGGTAACGGCTACACCTTC. The chain is built from TRBV20-1 and TRBJ1-2; no definite D call. The CDR3 is 10 amino acids. Germline V gene data show CDR1 as DFQATT and CDR2 as SNEGSKA (reference sequence). The V gene lost 6 bases and the J gene lost 8 bases, with 10 bases spanning the gap.

In the case of this clone: The sample contains more than one DNA sequence encoding this CDR3. V is TRBV11-2 and J is TRBJ2-5; 8 nucleotides line up with TRBD2. The J segment lost 1 base and the V segment lost 4 bases, leaving 2 bases of the junction unmatched. The CDR3 is 14 residues long. Germline V gives CDR1 SGHAT, CDR2 FQNNGV. The DNA for the CDR3 is TGTGCCAGCAGCTCCACTAGCGGCCAAGAGACCCAGTACTTC. Its protein product is CASSSTSGQETQYF.

The V call is TRBV5-1, the J call TRBJ1-5; D is ambiguous. Germline V gene lookup returns CDR1 SGHRS and CDR2 YFSETQ. CDR3 size: 14 residues. Trimming shortened V by 4 bases and J by 2 bases, and 10 bases separated the two germline ends. As DNA, the CDR3 is TGCGCCAGCAGCGCGGAGCCGGGCAATCAGCCCCAGCATTTT. This gives the protein CASSAEPGNQPQHF.

This chain uses TRBV5-5 with TRBJ2-7; 7 nucleotides align to TRBD1. CDR3 size: 13 residues. The V gene's germline CDR1 is SGHKS and CDR2 YYEKEE (reference sequence). V lost 6 bases and J lost 0; bases outside the gene matches: 3. The CDR3 loop is CASKQGSSYEQYF. CDR3 coding DNA: TGTGCCAGCAAACAGGGGAGCTCCTACGAGCAGTACTTC.

The V gene is TRBV4-2, the J gene TRBJ1-2; D unclear. Trimming removed 1 base at V and 7 bases at J, with 10 bases between. The CDR3 sequence is 13 residues long. Per germline, CDR1 LGHNA and CDR2 YNFKEQ. CDR3 DNA: TGTGCCAGCAGCCAAGTGAGGACGGTTGGCTACACCTTC. Translation: CASSQVRTVGYTF.

The V and J genes are TRBV4-2 and TRBJ1-1, with TRBD1 as a possible D gene (5 bases). The V end lost 2 bases, the J end lost 4 bases, and 11 bases lay between the germline ends. CDR1 is LGHNA and CDR2 is YNFKEQ in the germline V gene. The CDR3 has 14 amino acids. The CDR3 coding sequence is TGTGCCAGCAGCCAACCCCGGGGCTTCACTGAAGCTTTCTTT. It specifies CASSQPRGFTEAFF.

CDR3: CASSPGQFSNQPQHF. CDR3 bases: TGTGCCAGCAGCCCGGGACAGTTTAGCAATCAGCCCCAGCATTTT. The J gene is TRBJ1-5, the V gene TRBV7-6; 7 nucleotides match TRBD1. J gave up 0 bases and V 5 bases, and 4 bases lay outside the gene matches. From germline, CDR1 is SGHVS and CDR2 FNYEAQ. CDR3 length: 15 amino acids.

This clone has only one observation. The sample carries other DNA sequences with the same CDR3. The V gene is TRBV7-9, the J gene TRBJ2-1; TRBD2 agrees at 9 bases. This CDR3 contains 14 residues. CDR1 is SEHNR, CDR2 FQNEAQ, per germline (reference sequence). The V and J ends lost 3 bases and 8 bases, in that order; junction bases with no gene match: 5. CDR3 amino acids: CASSLAGGPDEQFF. CDR3 DNA: TGTGCCAGCAGCTTGGCGGGAGGGCCGGATGAGCAGTTCTTC.

The chain has TRBV11-3 and TRBJ2-7; no firm D call. Germline CDR1 and CDR2: SGHNT and YENEEA. The CDR3 contains 13 residues. Trimming shortened V by 2 bases and J by 7 bases, and 12 bases separated the two germline ends. CDR3: CASSLTLRTEQYF. The CDR3 nucleotides are TGTGCCAGCAGCTTAACTTTACGTACGGAGCAGTACTTC.

The rearrangement uses TRBV25-1 and TRBJ2-3; no clear D. The V end lost 5 bases, the J end lost 11 bases, and 14 bases lay between the germline ends. The CDR3 covers 12 residues. From germline, CDR1 is MGHDK and CDR2 SYGVNS. The CDR3 loop reads CASSSYPVGQYF. CDR3 nucleotide sequence: TGTGCCAGCAGTTCGTACCCCGTCGGGCAGTATTTT.

V and J are TRBV6-5 and TRBJ2-7; 14 nucleotides align to TRBD2. Germline V gene data show CDR1 as MNHEY and CDR2 as SVGAGI. This CDR3 has 16 residues. J gave up 9 bases and V 0 bases, and 7 bases lay outside the gene matches. CDR3 protein: CASSYSFGLAGGGQYF. CDR3 DNA sequence: TGTGCCAGCAGTTACTCTTTCGGACTAGCGGGAGGAGGGCAGTACTTC.

This clone is a singleton in its sample. V and J are TRBV5-6 and TRBJ1-3; TRBD1 matches at 9 bases. V was clipped by 3 bases and J by 0 bases; unmatched bases: 13. Germline CDR1 SGHDT, CDR2 YYEEEE. The CDR3 runs 19 residues. The CDR3 coding sequence is TGTGCCAGCAGCTCGAGACGGGACAGGGAATACTACTCTGGAAACACCATATATTTT. Its protein is CASSSRRDREYYSGNTIYF.

The chain couples TRBV27 to TRBJ2-7, with D possibly TRBD2 on 5 matching bases. The CDR3 runs to 13 residues. Germline CDR1 is MNHEY and CDR2 is SMNVEV (reference sequence). Trimming shortened V by 6 bases and J by 5 bases, and 14 bases separated the two germline ends. DNA of the CDR3: TGTGCCAGCAGCCTCTTGTCCGGGGACGAGCAGTACTTC. Translation: CASSLLSGDEQYF.

V is TRBV5-1 and J is TRBJ2-7; 9 bases are shared with TRBD1. Germline CDR1 reads SGHRS; CDR2 reads YFSETQ. Trimming at V came to 0 bases and at J to 5 bases, leaving 6 bases not matched to a gene. CDR3 length equals 15 residues. The DNA of the CDR3 is TGCGCCAGCAGCTTGGACAGGGGGCGCGTCAACGAGCAGTACTTC. Amino acid sequence: CASSLDRGRVNEQYF.

The rearrangement joins TRBV21-1 to TRBJ1-3; the table assigns TRBD1, which was not confirmed against the DNA. TRBV21-1 is assigned pseudogene status. The CDR3 runs 15 residues. CDR3 DNA sequence: TGTGCCAGCACTCCCCGGGACACGGTAGGAAACACCATATATTTT. This encodes CASTPRDTVGNTIYF.

CDR3 nucleotides: TGTGCCAGTGGGGTCAGGGTTGGGGAACAGCCCCAGCATTTT. This sequence encodes CASGVRVGEQPQHF. The chain links TRBV19 to TRBJ1-5; D perhaps matches TRBD1 (5 bases). Germline CDR1 reads LNHDA; CDR2 reads SQIVND (reference sequence). The ends were cut back, 8 bases at V and 7 bases at J, with 18 bases in the middle. This CDR3 has 14 amino acids.

The chain's CDR3 is CASSERVVGGGEQFF. The CDR3 DNA sequence: TGTGCCAGCAGTGAAAGGGTTGTGGGAGGGGGTGAGCAGTTCTTC. The chain combines TRBV6-1 with TRBJ2-1, with a weak D call TRBD2 (7 bases). V lost 2 bases to trimming and J lost 9 bases, with 17 bases between them. The germline V gene has CDR1 MNHNS and CDR2 SASEGT. The CDR3 consists of 15 residues.